This T cell receptor beta chain was profiled in a study of blood T cell repertoires in COVID-19 (dated by TCRdb to about 2020). Background on the whole study: The collaborator samples originated in the United States, Italy and Spain and spanned the acute and convalescent phases of COVID-19. The material from the prospective study consisted of cDNA or gDNA derived from T cells, B-cell-depleted T cells, or PBMCs. Subjects who had been exposed to COVID-19, were actively infected with it, or had recovered from it provided the deeply sampled blood TCRbeta repertoires that made up the dataset. The repertoires were made available in a free public database intended to serve as a resource for research on the immune response to SARS-CoV-2. Samples came from the ongoing ImmuneRACE study (first 160 participants) plus 1,254 subjects from 6 global collaborators. The sample metadata nearly always contained a de-identified subject ID, COVID-19 status, age in years and sex. Where available, HLA class I and class II types were taken from metadata supplied by the sample provider and were not determined by assay-based typing.

The immunoSEQ Assay, a bias-controlled multiplex PCR, was used to amplify TCRbeta CDR3 regions from genomic DNA. Per the source publication's procedure: Within the assay, amplification of reference gene primers was used to estimate how many nucleated cells each sample contained. Sequence reads were collapsed and filtered to measure the absolute abundance of every unique TCRbeta CDR3 rearrangement. For each sample, productive Simpson clonality was calculated as the square root of Simpson's diversity index over productive rearrangements. This is the immuneACCESS table as TCRdb keeps it, with only in-frame sequences that have V and J called. A part of the clones is gone; compared with another copy, unresolved V genes explain less than half, and the rest is unexplained. Clonal size and the V and J genes are those of that table, whereas D and trimming came from the DNA. The sample data list some 150,000 clones, and more than 75% of these were observed just once. The top ten clones comprise around 5% of the sample.

On this clone: What this receptor recognizes is not known. Nothing much larger sits one base from this clone, and base qualities are not available.

What the work shows at the level of the full study, not this receptor alone: The quantity of clinical and demographic metadata differed by source and by participant and was supplied without curation.

For CDR1 and CDR2, the germline V gene (reference sequence) lists WNHNN and SYGVQD. V drops 2 bases and J drops 0 bases, leaving 23 bases in between. The CDR3 covers 20 residues, taking in both the cysteine and the phenylalanine. Solely the CDR3 DNA is kept, with 60 bases framed from the first base. At one collaborating source in Seattle, patients were enrolled during active infection and were followed longitudinally through the course of disease. Whole blood was collected in K2EDTA tubes by collaborating institutions according to the institutions' own protocols. For TCRbeta analysis, collaborator samples were shipped as frozen whole blood, as isolated PBMCs, or as DNA extracted from either sample type.

The sequenced material came from peripheral blood. The chain couples TRBV10-1 to TRBJ1-5; a tentative D call is TRBD1 (5 bases match). The TCR was taken from a woman in her 70s with COVID-19, enrolled during active disease. The CDR3 amino acid sequence is: CASSEPATDWGSYSNQPQHF. The nucleotide sequence reads TGCGCCAGCAGTGAGCCGGCTACTGACTGGGGCTCTTATAGCAATCAGCCCCAGCATTTT.